The 11 T cell receptor beta chains given below trace back to one sample, sequenced in a study of T cell changes during pregnancy in multiple sclerosis. Here immunoSEQ multiplex PCR was the method, and the copy in TCRdb shows in-frame clones only, minus some. The sample shows approximately 50,000 clones, roughly 90% of them seen only once. This material consisted of CD4+ T cells from peripheral blood mononuclear cells, taken after pregnancy. The receptors here all came from a female donor with multiple sclerosis, enrolled in a pregnancy study.

This clone was counted a single time. The chain recombines TRBV2 with TRBJ2-5; a possible D gene is TRBD2 (5 bases). This CDR3 is 13 amino acids long. The germline gives CDR1 SNHLY, CDR2 FYNNEI. V dropped 6 bases and J dropped 2 bases, with 10 bases sitting between them. CDR3 DNA sequence: TGTGCCAGCAGAAGGACGGGGCAAGAGACCCAGTACTTC. Its translation is CASRRTGQETQYF.

The J gene is TRBJ1-2, the V gene TRBV27; 8 bases line up with TRBD1. The CDR3 contains 15 residues. CDR1 and CDR2 from the germline V gene are MNHEY and SMNVEV (reference sequence). The J segment lost 3 bases and the V segment lost 0 bases, leaving 3 bases of the junction unmatched. CDR3 loop: CASSLSWTGHYGYTF. The CDR3 DNA is TGTGCCAGCAGTTTATCTTGGACAGGGCACTATGGCTACACCTTC.

J is TRBJ2-7 and V is TRBV30, with D possibly matching TRBD2 (6 bases). The CDR3 consists of 13 residues. The V end lost 3 bases, the J end lost 7 bases, and 16 bases lay between the germline ends. In germline, CDR1 is GTSNPN, CDR2 SVGIG (reference sequence). In nucleotides, the CDR3 is TGTGCCTGGAGCCCCGGACTAACTAGGGAGCAGTACTTC. The encoded protein is CAWSPGLTREQYF.

V is TRBV15 and J is TRBJ2-2; 8 positions agree with TRBD2. The CDR3 is 17 amino acids. V was clipped by 0 bases and J by 4 bases; unmatched bases: 7. CDR1 and CDR2 from the germline V gene are LNHNV and YYDKDF (reference sequence). CDR3 sequence reads: CATSRDLAAGGTGELFF. CDR3 DNA sequence: TGTGCCACCAGCAGAGATTTGGCGGCGGGAGGCACCGGGGAGCTGTTTTTT.

This clone was observed a few times. The chain is built from TRBV6-8 and TRBJ2-7; TRBD2 matches at 7 bases. Germline values: CDR1 MNHGY, CDR2 SAAAGT. After removal of 2 bases from V and 0 bases from J, the junction contained 4 bases not matched to a gene. The CDR3 length is 15 residues. The CDR3 nucleotides are TGTGCCAGCAGTTACACTAGCGAGAGCTCCTACGAGCAGTACTTC. Residues: CASSYTSESSYEQYF.

CDR3 sequence reads: CASSQDGGTSRYGYTF. CDR3 in DNA: TGCGCCAGCAGCCAAGACGGGGGGACCTCCCGCTATGGCTACACCTTC. The J gene is TRBJ1-2, the V gene TRBV4-1; TRBD1 might be the D (5 bases). The germline gives CDR1 MGHRA, CDR2 YSYEKL. The V end lost 0 bases, the J end lost 4 bases, and 15 bases lay between the germline ends. The CDR3 loop spans 16 amino acids.

CDR3 residues: CASSRPGQGFYGYTF. CDR3 DNA: TGTGCCAGCAGTCGACCGGGACAGGGATTTTATGGCTACACCTTC. The chain couples TRBV6-5 to TRBJ1-2; 9 nucleotides line up with TRBD1. Trimming cost V 5 bases and J 5 bases; bases outside gene matches: 9. CDR1 is MNHEY and CDR2 is SVGAGI in the germline V gene. The CDR3 is made up of 15 amino acids.

This sequence joins TRBV5-6 and TRBJ2-7, with D possibly matching TRBD1 (5 bases). The V gene's germline CDR1 is SGHDT and CDR2 YYEEEE. The CDR3 is made up of 13 amino acids. Trimming removed 0 bases at V and 1 base at J, with 5 bases between. CDR3 in amino acids: CASSLAGSYEQYF. The CDR3 nucleotides are TGTGCCAGCAGCTTGGCAGGGTCCTACGAGCAGTACTTC.

V is TRBV5-1 and J is TRBJ2-2; TRBD1 matches 11 bases. V lost 4 bases and J lost 4; bases outside the gene matches: 6. The CDR3 is 16 residues long. Germline CDR1 reads SGHRS; CDR2 reads YFSETQ. CDR3 residues: CASSPGQGAGTGELFF. CDR3 DNA: TGCGCCAGCAGCCCCGGACAGGGGGCGGGCACCGGGGAGCTGTTTTTT. Full variable domain (missing parts from reference TRBV5-1 and TRBJ2-2): KAGVTQTPRYLIKTRGQQVTLSCSPISGHRSVSWYQQTPGQGLQFLFEYFSETQRNKGNFPGRFSGRQFSNSRSEMNVSTLELGDSALYLCASSPGQGAGTGELFFGEGSRLTVL.

The chain combines TRBV9 with TRBJ2-1; 8 positions match TRBD1. The V gene end was trimmed by 4 bases and the J gene end by 1 base; junction bases not matched to a gene: 4. Germline CDR1 SGDLS, CDR2 YYNGEE. The CDR3 loop spans 15 amino acids. The DNA of the CDR3 is TGTGCCAGCAGCCAGACAGGGGAATCCTACAATGAGCAGTTCTTC. Translation gives CASSQTGESYNEQFF. Full variable domain (remainder filled in from reference TRBV9 and TRBJ2-1): DSGVTQTPKHLITATGQRVTLRCSPRSGDLSVYWYQQSLDQGLQFLIQYYNGEERAKGNILERFSAQQFPDLHSELNLSSLELGDSALYFCASSQTGESYNEQFFGPGTRLTVL.

V and J are TRBV6-5 and TRBJ2-2, with TRBD1 identical over 10 bases. Trimming at V came to 1 base and at J to 4 bases, leaving 0 bases not matched to a gene. Looked up from germline, CDR1 is MNHEY and CDR2 is SVGAGI. The CDR3 runs to 15 residues. The CDR3 is CASSYWTGGTGELFF. Written as DNA, the CDR3 is TGTGCCAGCAGTTACTGGACAGGGGGCACCGGGGAGCTGTTTTTT.